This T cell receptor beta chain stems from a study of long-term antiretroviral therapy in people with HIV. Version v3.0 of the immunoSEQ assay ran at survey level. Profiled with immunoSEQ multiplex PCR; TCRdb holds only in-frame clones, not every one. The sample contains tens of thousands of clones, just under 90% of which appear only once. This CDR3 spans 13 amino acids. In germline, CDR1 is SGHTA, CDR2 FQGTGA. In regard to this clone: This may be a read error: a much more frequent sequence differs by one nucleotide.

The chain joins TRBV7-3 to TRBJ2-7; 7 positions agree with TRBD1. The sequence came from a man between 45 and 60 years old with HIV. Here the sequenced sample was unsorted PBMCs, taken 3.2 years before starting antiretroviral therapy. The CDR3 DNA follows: TGTGCCAGCAGCATTGGACAGGCCTACGAGCAGTGCTTC. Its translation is CASSIGQAYEQCF.